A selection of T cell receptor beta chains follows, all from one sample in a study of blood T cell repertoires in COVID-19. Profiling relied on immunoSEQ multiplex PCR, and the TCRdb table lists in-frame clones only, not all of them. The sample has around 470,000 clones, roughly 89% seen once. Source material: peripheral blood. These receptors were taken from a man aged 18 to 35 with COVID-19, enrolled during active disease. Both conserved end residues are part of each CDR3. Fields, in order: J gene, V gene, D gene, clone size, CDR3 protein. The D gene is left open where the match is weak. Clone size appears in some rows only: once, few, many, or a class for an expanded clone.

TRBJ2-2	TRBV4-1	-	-	CASSQDSVGGELFF
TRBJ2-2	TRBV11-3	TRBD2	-	CASSPLAGAGTGELFF
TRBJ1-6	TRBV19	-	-	CASSMSQLGNSPLHF
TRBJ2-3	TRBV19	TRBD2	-	CASSIGTSGSGDTQYF
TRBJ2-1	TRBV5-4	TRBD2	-	CASSSGLVYNEQFF
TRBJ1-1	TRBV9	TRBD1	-	CASSVETGAAFDLNTEAFF
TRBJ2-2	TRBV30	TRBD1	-	CAWRTGTGNTGELFF
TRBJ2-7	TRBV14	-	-	CASSLGEKAGLEQYF
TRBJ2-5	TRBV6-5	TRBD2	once	CASRVGLALETQYF
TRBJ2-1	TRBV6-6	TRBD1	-	CASSPGGTGNEQFF
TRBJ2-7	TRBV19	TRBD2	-	CASRERGGSYEQYF
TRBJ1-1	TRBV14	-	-	CASSQSYTEAFF
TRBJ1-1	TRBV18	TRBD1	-	CASSPTQGAEAFF
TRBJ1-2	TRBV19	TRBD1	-	CASSSPGQGAGGYTF
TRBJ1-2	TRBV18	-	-	CASSPPGTNTISPGYTF
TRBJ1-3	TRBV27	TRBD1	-	CASSQTGYSGNTIYF
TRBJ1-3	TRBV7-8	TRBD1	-	CASSSGTGSSGNTIYF
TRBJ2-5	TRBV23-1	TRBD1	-	CASTHGTGDF
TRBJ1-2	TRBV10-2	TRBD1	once	CASSGDSYYGYTF
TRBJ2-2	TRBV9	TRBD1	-	CASSGRTGTGELFF
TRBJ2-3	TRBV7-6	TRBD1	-	CASSLGQGARTDTQYF
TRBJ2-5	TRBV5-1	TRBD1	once	CASSSRWTGEETQYF
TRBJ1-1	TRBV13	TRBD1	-	CASSVDWTGIRNTEAFF
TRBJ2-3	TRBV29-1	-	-	CSVGDLDTQYF
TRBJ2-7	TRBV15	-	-	CATSRDRGSIYEQYF
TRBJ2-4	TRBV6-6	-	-	CASSSELAKNIQYF
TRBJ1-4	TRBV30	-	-	CAWSKQGNEKLFF
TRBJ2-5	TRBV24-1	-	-	CAPFMEVETQYF
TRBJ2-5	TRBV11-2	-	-	CASSFIAVQETQYF
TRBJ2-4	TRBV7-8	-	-	CASSPLELAKNIQYF